This TCR beta chain was found in a study of blood T cell repertoires in COVID-19. Overall study: Sample material is recorded as cDNA or gDNA derived from T cells, B-cell-depleted T cells, or PBMCs.

Study processing details: Counts of nucleated cells, estimated from reference gene primer amplification, were obtained. The data were produced by immunoSEQ multiplex PCR, yet TCRdb's version contains in-frame clones alone and is incomplete. V and J calls and clone size are as listed in that table; D and trimming were resolved from the DNA. Altogether roughly 53,000 clones are present, about three quarters being singletons, with the ten largest covering roughly 23%. The TCR was taken from a man in his forties or fifties with active or convalescent COVID-19. The sample consisted of peripheral blood.

Here the CDR3 reads CASSQEWGDSSLKAFF. The CDR3 DNA reads as TGTGCCAGCAGCCAAGAATGGGGCGACAGTTCACTGAAGGCTTTCTTT. This chain connects TRBV3-1 (or the pseudogene TRBV3-2) to TRBJ1-1, with D maybe TRBD1 (5 bases). Germline loops: CDR1 LGHDT, CDR2 YNNKEL (reference sequence). The V and J ends lost 0 bases and 11 bases respectively, with 22 bases between them. The CDR3 loop spans 16 amino acids.